This is a list of T cell receptor beta chains from one sample in a study of T cell responses to AZD1222 COVID-19 vaccine. Profiling relied on immunoSEQ multiplex PCR, and the TCRdb table lists in-frame clones only, not all of them. The sample lists fewer than 120,000 clones; about four fifths were seen once. The input for sequencing was peripheral blood, taken on day 0 of AZD1222 vaccination. These receptors came from an adult in good health. The CDR3 runs from the conserved cysteine through the conserved F or W. Each record gives: clone size, D gene, J gene, V gene, CDR3 protein, CDR3 DNA. D genes are given only for firm matches. A clone size is listed for some rows: how often the clone was seen (once, few, many), or a class if it is expanded.

abundance: NA
d_gene: NA
j_gene: TRBJ1-6
v_gene: TRBV28
CDR3aa: CASSLKGVYNSPLHF
CDR3nt: TGTGCCAGCAGTTTAAAGGGCGTTTATAATTCACCCCTCCACTTT

abundance: NA
d_gene: NA
j_gene: TRBJ2-6
v_gene: TRBV6-5
CDR3aa: CASRATASGANVLTF
CDR3nt: TGTGCCAGCAGGGCGACAGCCTCTGGGGCCAACGTCCTGACTTTC

abundance: NA
d_gene: TRBD2
j_gene: TRBJ2-3
v_gene: TRBV11-2
CDR3aa: CASSLIGPLAGGTDTQYF
CDR3nt: TGTGCCAGCAGCTTAATAGGACCACTAGCGGGAGGGACAGATACGCAGTATTTT

abundance: NA
d_gene: TRBD1
j_gene: TRBJ2-2
v_gene: TRBV27
CDR3aa: CASSLRQGASGELFF
CDR3nt: TGTGCCAGCAGTCTCAGACAGGGGGCGTCCGGGGAGCTGTTTTTT

abundance: NA
d_gene: NA
j_gene: TRBJ1-6
v_gene: TRBV7-2
CDR3aa: CASNTYNSPLHF
CDR3nt: TGTGCCAGCAACACATATAATTCACCCCTCCACTTT

abundance: NA
d_gene: NA
j_gene: TRBJ1-1
v_gene: TRBV5-1
CDR3aa: CASSPGWARTEAFF
CDR3nt: TGCGCCAGCAGCCCAGGGTGGGCTCGGACTGAAGCTTTCTTT

abundance: NA
d_gene: TRBD2
j_gene: TRBJ2-7
v_gene: TRBV18
CDR3aa: CASSPPGGEGYEQYF
CDR3nt: TGTGCCAGCTCACCGCCGGGAGGGGAAGGCTACGAGCAGTACTTC

abundance: NA
d_gene: NA
j_gene: TRBJ1-5
v_gene: TRBV2
CDR3aa: CASNLQGGSNQPQHF
CDR3nt: TGTGCCAGCAACTTACAGGGAGGAAGCAATCAGCCCCAGCATTTT

abundance: NA
d_gene: NA
j_gene: TRBJ2-2
v_gene: TRBV3-1/TRBV3-2
CDR3aa: CASSQDALGGTGELFF
CDR3nt: TGTGCCAGCAGCCAAGATGCCCTGGGCGGCACCGGGGAGCTGTTTTTT

abundance: NA
d_gene: NA
j_gene: TRBJ1-2
v_gene: TRBV2
CDR3aa: CASSEAIGAREGYTF
CDR3nt: TGTGCCAGCAGTGAAGCCATCGGGGCCAGGGAGGGCTACACCTTC

abundance: NA
d_gene: TRBD1
j_gene: TRBJ1-4
v_gene: TRBV5-5
CDR3aa: CASSLSGGQWYEKLFF
CDR3nt: TGTGCCAGCAGCCTCTCGGGGGGACAGTGGTATGAAAAACTGTTTTTT

abundance: NA
d_gene: TRBD2
j_gene: TRBJ2-3
v_gene: TRBV14
CDR3aa: CASSQDFNLGLGTDTQYF
CDR3nt: TGTGCCAGCAGCCAAGATTTTAATTTGGGACTAGGAACAGATACGCAGTATTTT

abundance: once
d_gene: TRBD2
j_gene: TRBJ2-1
v_gene: TRBV7-8
CDR3aa: CASSSSGGANYNEQFF
CDR3nt: TGTGCCAGCAGCTCCAGCGGGGGGGCCAACTACAATGAGCAGTTCTTC

abundance: NA
d_gene: NA
j_gene: TRBJ1-1
v_gene: TRBV6-5
CDR3aa: CASSTTETEAFF
CDR3nt: TGTGCCAGCAGTACAACAGAGACTGAAGCTTTCTTT

abundance: NA
d_gene: NA
j_gene: TRBJ1-5
v_gene: TRBV2
CDR3aa: CASSDARVGQPQHF
CDR3nt: TGTGCCAGCAGCGACGCACGGGTAGGTCAGCCCCAGCATTTT

abundance: NA
d_gene: NA
j_gene: TRBJ1-6
v_gene: TRBV5-6
CDR3aa: CASSPGQTSSPLHF
CDR3nt: TGTGCCAGCAGTCCCGGACAGACGAGTTCACCCCTCCACTTT

abundance: NA
d_gene: NA
j_gene: TRBJ2-1
v_gene: TRBV7-9
CDR3aa: CASSLNPLRRSSYNEQFF
CDR3nt: TGTGCCAGCAGCTTAAACCCGCTAAGACGGAGCTCCTACAATGAGCAGTTCTTC

abundance: NA
d_gene: TRBD1
j_gene: TRBJ2-2
v_gene: TRBV27
CDR3aa: CASSFEGQGNTGELFF
CDR3nt: TGTGCCAGCAGTTTTGAGGGACAGGGGAATACCGGGGAGCTGTTTTTT

abundance: NA
d_gene: TRBD1
j_gene: TRBJ1-1
v_gene: TRBV11-2
CDR3aa: CASRYIRGRNTEAFF
CDR3nt: TGTGCCAGCAGGTACATCAGGGGGCGGAACACTGAAGCTTTCTTT

abundance: NA
d_gene: NA
j_gene: TRBJ2-7
v_gene: TRBV4-3
CDR3aa: CASSQDVGWEQYF
CDR3nt: TGCGCCAGCAGCCAAGATGTGGGGTGGGAGCAGTACTTC

abundance: NA
d_gene: NA
j_gene: TRBJ1-5
v_gene: TRBV28
CDR3aa: CASSLEGQPQHF
CDR3nt: TGTGCCAGCAGTTTAGAGGGCCAGCCCCAGCATTTT

abundance: NA
d_gene: TRBD1
j_gene: TRBJ1-4
v_gene: TRBV18
CDR3aa: CASSPQGAFTEKLFF
CDR3nt: TGTGCCAGCTCACCACAGGGGGCATTCACTGAAAAACTGTTTTTT

abundance: NA
d_gene: NA
j_gene: TRBJ1-5
v_gene: TRBV28
CDR3aa: CASPPTGGGNQPQHF
CDR3nt: TGTGCCAGCCCCCCAACCGGGGGGGGCAATCAGCCCCAGCATTTT

abundance: NA
d_gene: NA
j_gene: TRBJ2-1
v_gene: TRBV7-2
CDR3aa: CASSRFGLNNEQFF
CDR3nt: TGTGCCAGCAGCCGTTTTGGATTGAACAATGAGCAGTTCTTC

abundance: NA
d_gene: NA
j_gene: TRBJ1-1
v_gene: TRBV5-1
CDR3aa: CASSGMMTTEAFF
CDR3nt: TGCGCCAGCAGCGGCATGATGACCACTGAAGCTTTCTTT

abundance: few
d_gene: NA
j_gene: TRBJ1-1
v_gene: TRBV11-2
CDR3aa: CASSLGLQNTEAFF
CDR3nt: TGTGCCAGCAGCTTAGGACTCCAGAACACTGAAGCTTTCTTT

abundance: NA
d_gene: NA
j_gene: TRBJ2-5
v_gene: TRBV5-1
CDR3aa: CASSLLAETQYF
CDR3nt: TGCGCCAGCAGCTTACTAGCCGAGACCCAGTACTTC

abundance: NA
d_gene: NA
j_gene: TRBJ1-2
v_gene: TRBV21-1
CDR3aa: CASSWDTVYGYTF
CDR3nt: TGTGCCAGCAGCTGGGACACTGTCTATGGCTACACCTTC

abundance: NA
d_gene: NA
j_gene: TRBJ1-2
v_gene: TRBV7-9
CDR3aa: CASDRGGEGYTF
CDR3nt: TGTGCCAGCGATAGAGGAGGGGAGGGCTACACCTTC

abundance: NA
d_gene: TRBD2
j_gene: TRBJ2-3
v_gene: TRBV19
CDR3aa: CASKREASGYTTDTQYF
CDR3nt: TGTGCCAGTAAAAGGGAGGCTAGCGGATATACCACAGATACGCAGTATTTT

abundance: few
d_gene: TRBD1
j_gene: TRBJ1-1
v_gene: TRBV5-4
CDR3aa: CASSLAGDREAFF
CDR3nt: TGTGCCAGCAGCTTGGCGGGGGACAGAGAAGCTTTCTTT

abundance: NA
d_gene: NA
j_gene: TRBJ2-1
v_gene: TRBV7-2
CDR3aa: CASSLARANEQFF
CDR3nt: TGTGCCAGCAGCTTAGCCCGGGCGAATGAGCAGTTCTTC

abundance: NA
d_gene: NA
j_gene: TRBJ1-1
v_gene: TRBV6-6
CDR3aa: CASRQTADSTEAFF
CDR3nt: TGTGCCAGCAGACAGACAGCGGATAGTACTGAAGCTTTCTTT

abundance: NA
d_gene: NA
j_gene: TRBJ1-1
v_gene: TRBV28
CDR3aa: CASSLLQTEAFF
CDR3nt: TGTGCCAGCAGTTTGTTGCAGACTGAAGCTTTCTTT

abundance: NA
d_gene: TRBD1
j_gene: TRBJ2-7
v_gene: TRBV9
CDR3aa: CASSDYRDRGREEQYF
CDR3nt: TGTGCCAGCAGCGATTATCGGGACAGGGGGCGAGAAGAGCAGTACTTC

abundance: NA
d_gene: TRBD1
j_gene: TRBJ1-5
v_gene: TRBV5-6
CDR3aa: CASSLGPGQGPGPQHF
CDR3nt: TGTGCCAGCAGCTTGGGGCCGGGACAGGGCCCCGGGCCCCAGCATTTT

abundance: once
d_gene: NA
j_gene: TRBJ1-1
v_gene: TRBV28
CDR3aa: CASSPPAGNTEAFF
CDR3nt: TGTGCCAGCAGCCCCCCGGCGGGGAACACTGAAGCTTTCTTT

abundance: NA
d_gene: NA
j_gene: TRBJ2-2
v_gene: TRBV3-1/TRBV3-2
CDR3aa: CASSQGEIHGELFF
CDR3nt: TGTGCCAGCAGCCAAGGGGAGATCCACGGGGAGCTGTTTTTT

abundance: few
d_gene: NA
j_gene: TRBJ1-3
v_gene: TRBV11-1
CDR3aa: CASSFDGFSGNTIYF
CDR3nt: TGTGCCAGCAGTTTCGACGGATTCTCTGGAAACACCATATATTTT

abundance: NA
d_gene: TRBD2
j_gene: TRBJ2-5
v_gene: TRBV5-1
CDR3aa: CASGLAGESETQYF
CDR3nt: TGCGCCAGTGGACTAGCGGGAGAGAGCGAGACCCAGTACTTC

abundance: NA
d_gene: TRBD2
j_gene: TRBJ2-1
v_gene: TRBV9
CDR3aa: CASSVPLAGGPETYNEQFF
CDR3nt: TGTGCCAGCAGCGTCCCACTAGCGGGAGGGCCTGAAACCTACAATGAGCAGTTCTTC

abundance: NA
d_gene: NA
j_gene: TRBJ1-2
v_gene: TRBV6-1
CDR3aa: CASSEQGGGYTF
CDR3nt: TGTGCCAGCAGTGAGCAGGGCGGTGGCTACACCTTC

abundance: NA
d_gene: TRBD1
j_gene: TRBJ2-5
v_gene: TRBV6-5
CDR3aa: CASRTDRGRQETQYF
CDR3nt: TGTGCCAGCAGGACCGACAGGGGACGCCAAGAGACCCAGTACTTC

abundance: once
d_gene: TRBD1
j_gene: TRBJ2-4
v_gene: TRBV5-6
CDR3aa: CASSTGQIKNIQYF
CDR3nt: TGTGCCAGCAGCACGGGACAGATTAAAAACATTCAGTACTTC

abundance: NA
d_gene: NA
j_gene: TRBJ2-1
v_gene: TRBV5-1
CDR3aa: CASSLPKIRGNEQFF
CDR3nt: TGCGCCAGCAGCTTGCCTAAGATCAGGGGCAATGAGCAGTTCTTC

abundance: NA
d_gene: TRBD1
j_gene: TRBJ2-2
v_gene: TRBV7-9
CDR3aa: CASSLIQGQSGELFF
CDR3nt: TGTGCCAGCAGCTTAATACAGGGACAGTCAGGGGAGCTGTTTTTT

abundance: NA
d_gene: NA
j_gene: TRBJ1-2
v_gene: TRBV29-1
CDR3aa: CSVQANYGYTF
CDR3nt: TGCAGTGTCCAGGCTAACTATGGCTACACCTTC

abundance: NA
d_gene: NA
j_gene: TRBJ1-4
v_gene: TRBV18
CDR3aa: CASSPGHPGGEKLFF
CDR3nt: TGTGCCAGCTCACCGGGACACCCGGGGGGTGAAAAACTGTTTTTT

abundance: NA
d_gene: NA
j_gene: TRBJ2-1
v_gene: TRBV27
CDR3aa: CASSTDPSSYNEQFF
CDR3nt: TGTGCCAGCAGTACGGACCCTAGCTCCTACAATGAGCAGTTCTTC